These 21 T cell receptor beta chains were sequenced from one sample in a study of identical twins (dated by TCRdb to 2016 to 2018). The library was prepared using 5' RACE. Sequencing used an Illumina HiSeq 2000. TCRdb reworked the public reads: Q25 trimming with fastp, MiXCR clone assembly, productive beta chains retained. Each entry is one CDR3 protein sequence, shown with its most common DNA and genes. Counted in this sample were around 480,000 distinct CDR3 sequences; approximately 15% of them appeared once. The ten largest clonotypes hold approximately 0.52% of the sample. A further study also used this sample, focusing on yellow fever vaccine responses in identical twins.

Sequenced sample: CD4+ T cells sorted from blood. The receptors originated from a woman under 30 in good health.

The V gene is TRBV27, the J gene TRBJ1-6, with D unclear. Per germline, CDR1 MNHEY and CDR2 SMNVEV (reference sequence). The germline V and J ends were trimmed by 0 bases and 5 bases, with 11 bases remaining between them. The CDR3 loop spans 16 amino acids. In DNA form, the CDR3 reads TGTGCCAGCAGTTTATCGGGCCGGATTAATAATTCACCCCTCCACTTT. Residues: CASSLSGRINNSPLHF.

The chain uses TRBV3-1 and TRBJ2-2; 14 bases map to TRBD2. The V and J ends lost 4 bases and 6 bases, in that order; junction bases with no gene match: 7. This CDR3 comprises 17 residues. Germline loops: CDR1 LGHDT, CDR2 YNNKEL (reference sequence). DNA for the CDR3: TGTGCCAGCAGCCGAGGGACTAGCGGGAGTGGTGCCGGGGAGCTGTTTTTT. Translating it yields CASSRGTSGSGAGELFF.

This clonotype was detected only a few times. The CDR3 DNA is TGTGCCAGCAGCTTATACGGGATCGGGGGGGAGCTGTTTTTT. As protein: CASSLYGIGGELFF. The chain couples TRBV7-2 to TRBJ2-2; D possibly corresponds to TRBD2 (5 bases). V was pared by 2 bases and J by 8 bases, with 12 bases between. The germline V gene encodes CDR1 SGHTA and CDR2 FQGNSA. The CDR3 has 14 residues.

This clonotype was seen a few times. The rearrangement links TRBV5-6 to TRBJ1-2; D is undetermined. CDR1 SGHDT and CDR2 YYEEEE come from the germline V gene. This CDR3 is built from 14 residues. Trimming left V 6 bases short and J 2 bases short, with 14 bases between. CDR3 residues: CASIPQTRNYGYTF. The DNA of the CDR3 is TGTGCCAGCATACCGCAGACACGCAACTATGGCTACACCTTC.

This clonotype has a handful of counts. The V and J genes are TRBV4-2 and TRBJ2-7, with unresolved D. V lost 3 bases, J lost 1 base, and 10 bases lay in between. The germline CDR1 and CDR2 sequences are LGHNA and YNFKEQ. The length of the CDR3 is 14 residues. In DNA form, the CDR3 reads TGTGCCAGCAGCCAGTCAGCCTTTTCCTACGAGCAGTACTTC. Its protein product is CASSQSAFSYEQYF.

The V gene is TRBV11-2, the J gene TRBJ2-1; D remains unclear. The CDR3 runs 13 residues. Deletions cut 6 bases from V and 8 bases from J, with 14 bases between. Germline V CDR1 and CDR2: SGHAT, FQNNGV. This CDR3 is CASRDLVVYEQFF. The CDR3, as DNA: TGTGCCAGCAGGGACCTTGTAGTTTATGAGCAGTTCTTC.

The chain couples TRBV28 to TRBJ1-2; D is unclear. Trimming removed 7 bases from V and 6 bases from J, with 12 bases in between. The CDR3 length is 12 residues. Germline CDR1 reads MDHEN; CDR2 reads SYDVKM. CDR3 DNA: TGTGCCAGCACCCCAAACGGTCATGGCTACACCTTC. It codes for CASTPNGHGYTF.

The chain links TRBV7-9 to TRBJ1-6; possible D gene TRBD1, 5 bases. The CDR3 is 15 residues long. V was shortened by 2 bases and J by 9 bases, with 14 bases between the two germline ends. Germline values: CDR1 SEHNR, CDR2 FQNEAQ (reference sequence). CDR3 in DNA: TGTGCCAGCAGCTTAATGGGGGGGGTGAGTTCACCCCTCCACTTT. Encoded protein: CASSLMGGVSSPLHF.

The V gene is TRBV18, the J gene TRBJ2-3; 11 nucleotides line up with TRBD2. The CDR3 is 16 amino acids. Germline values: CDR1 KGHSH, CDR2 LQKENI. Trimming at V came to 0 bases and at J to 3 bases, leaving 2 bases not matched to a gene. CDR3 sequence (DNA): TGTGCCAGCTCACCACCCCTAGCGGGAGGTACAGATACGCAGTATTTT. It encodes CASSPPLAGGTDTQYF. Complete variable domain (other parts from reference TRBV18 and TRBJ2-3): NAGVMQNPRHLVRRRGQEARLRCSPMKGHSHVYWYRQLPEEGLKFMVYLQKENIIDESGMPKERFSAEFPKEGPSILRIQQVVRGDSAAYFCASSPPLAGGTDTQYFGPGTRLTVL.

There are a few counts of this clonotype. The chain is built from TRBV20-1 and TRBJ2-5; 12 bases are shared with TRBD2. V shed 0 bases, J shed 14 bases, and the junction held 19 bases outside the gene matches. Germline V gives CDR1 DFQATT, CDR2 SNEGSKA (reference sequence). The CDR3 sequence is 17 residues long. CDR3 loop: CSARDPGGASGRAPDYF. The CDR3 DNA sequence: TGCAGTGCTAGAGATCCCGGAGGAGCTAGCGGGAGGGCCCCCGACTACTTC.

The V gene is TRBV6-1, the J gene TRBJ2-1; D is tentatively TRBD1 or TRBD2 (6 bases each). The germline V and J ends were trimmed by 7 bases and 0 bases, with 10 bases remaining between them. Germline CDR1 and CDR2: MNHNS and SASEGT. The CDR3 is 14 amino acids. The CDR3 sequence is CASTGASSYNEQFF. DNA of the CDR3: TGTGCCAGCACGGGGGCCAGCTCCTACAATGAGCAGTTCTTC.

This clonotype was seen at least ten times. The gene calls are TRBV12-3 or TRBV12-4 and TRBJ1-6, with D maybe TRBD1 (6 bases). The germline V and J ends were trimmed by 5 bases and 10 bases, with 12 bases remaining between them. The CDR3 is 13 amino acids. The chain's CDR3 is CASSRTGRSPLHF. The DNA for the CDR3 is TGTGCCAGCAGTCGAACAGGGCGGTCACCCCTCCACTTT.

This clonotype has a handful of counts. This rearrangement joins TRBV11-2 to TRBJ2-1; 9 bases agree with TRBD2. In germline, CDR1 is SGHAT, CDR2 FQNNGV. Trimming took 2 bases from V and 1 from J; bases not matched to a gene: 3. The CDR3 extends over 16 amino acids. The CDR3 region has the DNA TGTGCCAGCAGCTTACGCCTAGCGGGATCCTACAATGAGCAGTTCTTC. It codes for CASSLRLAGSYNEQFF.

This clonotype showed up just a few times. This rearrangement joins TRBV6-1 to TRBJ2-3, with TRBD2 matching 9 bases. CDR3 length: 17 amino acids. J was trimmed by 4 bases and V by 7 bases; bases with no gene match: 15. Germline loops: CDR1 MNHNS, CDR2 SASEGT. The CDR3 DNA is TGTGCCAGCAATCGGGCTAGCGGGGTCGTTGGGGCAGATACGCAGTATTTT. This gives the protein CASNRASGVVGADTQYF.

This clonotype was counted only a few times. The chain employs TRBV9 and TRBJ2-7; D is uncertain. Germline V gives CDR1 SGDLS, CDR2 YYNGEE. The CDR3 extends over 12 amino acids. V lost 3 bases to trimming and J lost 3 bases, with 7 bases between them. The CDR3 region is CASSGAGYEQYF. CDR3 coding DNA: TGTGCCAGCAGCGGGGCAGGCTACGAGCAGTACTTC.

As to this clonotype: With a much larger clone just one base away, this may be a read error. The chain has TRBV24-1 and TRBJ2-3; D uncertain. CDR3 length: 12 amino acids. Trimming pared 4 bases from V and 2 bases from J, leaving 3 bases between. Germline V gives CDR1 KGHDR, CDR2 SFDVKD. CDR3 coding DNA: TGTGCCACCAGTGAATTCACAGATACGCAGTATTTT. It translates to CATSEFTDTQYF.

This clonotype was detected a few times. The chain combines TRBV12-3 or TRBV12-4 with TRBJ1-1; unclear D gene. V lost 2 bases and J 6 bases, leaving 10 bases between the germline ends. The CDR3 length is 13 residues. The CDR3 DNA sequence: TGTGCCAGCAGTTTAAAGGGAGGAGCTGAAGCTTTCTTT. Amino acids: CASSLKGGAEAFF.

This clonotype occurred many times. The J gene is TRBJ2-3, the V gene TRBV29-1, with unresolved D. V lost 4 bases, J lost 1 base, and 6 bases lay in between. This CDR3 region has 12 residues. Germline V gene data show CDR1 as SQVTM and CDR2 as ANQGSEA. CDR3 DNA sequence: TGCAGCGTTGCTGAGGGCACAGATACGCAGTATTTT. Translation: CSVAEGTDTQYF.

This clonotype was seen at least ten times. The rearrangement uses TRBV6-1 and TRBJ2-1; TRBD1 matches 9 bases. Germline lookup yields CDR1 MNHNS and CDR2 SASEGT. J was trimmed by 7 bases and V by 5 bases; bases with no gene match: 6. The CDR3 is made up of 14 amino acids. CDR3 amino acids: CASSPGTGRNEQFF. CDR3 bases: TGTGCCAGCAGTCCGGGGACAGGGCGTAATGAGCAGTTCTTC.

This chain uses TRBV5-1 with TRBJ2-3; 9 bases are a match to TRBD1. The junction had 7 bases not matched to a gene; V was cut back by 0 bases and J by 2 bases. CDR1 and CDR2 from the germline V gene are SGHRS and YFSETQ. This CDR3 contains 17 residues. Written as DNA, the CDR3 is TGCGCCAGCAGCTTGGCTCTGACAGGGGGGTTCACAGATACGCAGTATTTT. This translates into CASSLALTGGFTDTQYF. The complete variable domain, with remaining parts taken from reference TRBV5-1 and TRBJ2-3, reads KAGVTQTPRYLIKTRGQQVTLSCSPISGHRSVSWYQQTPGQGLQFLFEYFSETQRNKGNFPGRFSGRQFSNSRSEMNVSTLELGDSALYLCASSLALTGGFTDTQYFGPGTRLTVL.

The sample holds a few counts of this clonotype. The rearrangement uses TRBV10-3 and TRBJ2-1; 7 bases are a match to TRBD1. Trimming took 6 bases from V and 5 from J; bases not matched to a gene: 4. From germline, CDR1 is ENHRY and CDR2 SYGVKD. The CDR3 sequence is 13 residues long. The CDR3 nucleotides are TGTGCCATCAGCTACGACAGGGACAATGAGCAGTTCTTC. Encoded protein: CAISYDRDNEQFF.